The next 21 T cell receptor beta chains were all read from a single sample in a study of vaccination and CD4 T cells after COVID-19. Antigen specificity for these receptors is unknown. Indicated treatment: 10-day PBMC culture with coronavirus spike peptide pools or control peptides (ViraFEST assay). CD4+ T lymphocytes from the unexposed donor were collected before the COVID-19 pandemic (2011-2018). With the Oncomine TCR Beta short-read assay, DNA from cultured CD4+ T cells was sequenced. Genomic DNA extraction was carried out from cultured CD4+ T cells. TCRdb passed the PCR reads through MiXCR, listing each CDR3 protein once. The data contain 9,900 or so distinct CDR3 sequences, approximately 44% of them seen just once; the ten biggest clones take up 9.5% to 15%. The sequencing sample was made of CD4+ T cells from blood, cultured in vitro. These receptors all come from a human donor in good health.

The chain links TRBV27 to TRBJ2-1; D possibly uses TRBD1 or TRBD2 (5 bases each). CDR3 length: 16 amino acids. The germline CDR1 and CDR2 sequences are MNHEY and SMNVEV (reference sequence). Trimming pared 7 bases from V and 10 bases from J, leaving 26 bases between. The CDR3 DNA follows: TGTGCCAGCAATGAAGTGGGGGACCTTGGTGGGATCGAGCAGTTCTTC. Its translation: CASNEVGDLGGIEQFF.

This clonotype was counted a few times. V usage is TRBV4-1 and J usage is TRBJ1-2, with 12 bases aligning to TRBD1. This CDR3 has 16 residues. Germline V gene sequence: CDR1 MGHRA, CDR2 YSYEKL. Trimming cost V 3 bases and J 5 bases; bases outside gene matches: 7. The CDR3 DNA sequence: TGCGCCAGCAGCCAGGGACAGGGGGCTTGGGAATATGGCTACACCTTC. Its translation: CASSQGQGAWEYGYTF.

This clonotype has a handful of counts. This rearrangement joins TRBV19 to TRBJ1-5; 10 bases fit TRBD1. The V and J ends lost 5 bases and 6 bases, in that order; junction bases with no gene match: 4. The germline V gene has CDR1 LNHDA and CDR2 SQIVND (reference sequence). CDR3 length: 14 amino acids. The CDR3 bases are TGTGCCAGTAGTCAGACAGGGGGCGGTCAGCCCCAGCATTTT. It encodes CASSQTGGGQPQHF.

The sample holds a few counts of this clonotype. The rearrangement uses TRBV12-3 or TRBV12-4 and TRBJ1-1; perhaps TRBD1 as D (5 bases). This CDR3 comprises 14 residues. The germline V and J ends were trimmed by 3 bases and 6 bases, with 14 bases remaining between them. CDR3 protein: CASSLIQGGPEAFF. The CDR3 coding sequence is TGTGCCAGCAGTTTGATCCAGGGTGGCCCTGAAGCTTTCTTT.

The chain's CDR3 is CSARDPGLQPQHF. The CDR3 DNA is TGCAGTGCTAGAGATCCGGGGCTTCAGCCCCAGCATTTT. The chain joins TRBV20-1 to TRBJ1-5, with D tentatively TRBD1 (5 bases). The CDR3 loop spans 13 amino acids. Germline V gives CDR1 DFQATT, CDR2 SNEGSKA (reference sequence). With 0 bases removed from V and 6 bases from J, the gap between germline ends came to 9 bases.

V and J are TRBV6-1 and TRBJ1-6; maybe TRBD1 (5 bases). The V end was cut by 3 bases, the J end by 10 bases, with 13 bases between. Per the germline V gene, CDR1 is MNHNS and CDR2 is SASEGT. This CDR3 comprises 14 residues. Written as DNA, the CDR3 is TGTGCCAGCAGTGAGGGGGAAGGGCGGTCACCCCTCCACTTT. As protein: CASSEGEGRSPLHF.

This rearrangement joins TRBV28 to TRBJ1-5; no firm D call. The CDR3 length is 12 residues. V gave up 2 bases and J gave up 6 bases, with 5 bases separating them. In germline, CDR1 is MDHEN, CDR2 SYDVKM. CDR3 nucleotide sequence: TGTGCCAGCAGTTTAACGGGTCAGCCCCAGCATTTT. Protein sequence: CASSLTGQPQHF.

The CDR3 DNA sequence: TGCAGTGCTAGAGATGGAGGACGCAATGAGCAGTTCTTC. It codes for CSARDGGRNEQFF. The gene calls are TRBV20-1 and TRBJ2-1; D may be TRBD2 (5 bases). Trimming pared 0 bases from V and 6 bases from J, leaving 9 bases between. The CDR3 length is 13 residues. The germline gives CDR1 DFQATT, CDR2 SNEGSKA (reference sequence).

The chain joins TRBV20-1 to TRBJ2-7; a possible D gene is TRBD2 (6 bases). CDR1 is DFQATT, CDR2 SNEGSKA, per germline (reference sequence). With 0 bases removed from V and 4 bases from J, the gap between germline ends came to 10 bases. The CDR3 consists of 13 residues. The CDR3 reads CSARDPSGYEQYF. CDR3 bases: TGCAGTGCTAGAGATCCCAGCGGGTACGAGCAGTACTTC.

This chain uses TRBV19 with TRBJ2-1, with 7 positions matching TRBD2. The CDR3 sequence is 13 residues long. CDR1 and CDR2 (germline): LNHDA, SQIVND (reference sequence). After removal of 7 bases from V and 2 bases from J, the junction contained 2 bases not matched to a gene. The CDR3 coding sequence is TGTGCCAGTACCGGACTAGCCTACAATGAGCAGTTCTTC. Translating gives CASTGLAYNEQFF.

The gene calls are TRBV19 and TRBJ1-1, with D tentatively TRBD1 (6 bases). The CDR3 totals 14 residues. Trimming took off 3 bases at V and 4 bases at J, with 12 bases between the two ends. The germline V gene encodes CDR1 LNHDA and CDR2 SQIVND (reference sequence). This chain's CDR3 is CASSISRGGTEAFF. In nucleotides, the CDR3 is TGTGCCAGTAGTATTTCGAGGGGGGGCACTGAAGCTTTCTTT.

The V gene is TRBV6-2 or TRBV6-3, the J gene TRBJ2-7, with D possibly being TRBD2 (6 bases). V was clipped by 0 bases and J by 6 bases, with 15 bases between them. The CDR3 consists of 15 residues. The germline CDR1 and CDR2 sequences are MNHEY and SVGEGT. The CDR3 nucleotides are TGTGCCAGCAGTTACTCTGGGGGGATCTTAAGCGAGCAGTACTTC. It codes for CASSYSGGILSEQYF.

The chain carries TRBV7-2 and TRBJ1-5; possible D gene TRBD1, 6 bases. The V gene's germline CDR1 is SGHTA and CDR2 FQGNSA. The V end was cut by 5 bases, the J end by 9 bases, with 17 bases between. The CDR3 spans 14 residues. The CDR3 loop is CASSPTQGLGPQHF. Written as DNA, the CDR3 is TGTGCCAGCAGCCCCACACAGGGATTGGGGCCCCAGCATTTT.

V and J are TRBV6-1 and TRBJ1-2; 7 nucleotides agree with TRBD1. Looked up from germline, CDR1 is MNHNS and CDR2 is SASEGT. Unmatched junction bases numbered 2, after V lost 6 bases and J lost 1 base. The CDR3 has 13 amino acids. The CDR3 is CASSRDSNYGYTF. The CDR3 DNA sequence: TGTGCCAGCAGCCGGGACAGTAACTATGGCTACACCTTC.

CDR3: CAIKGGARRTDTQYF. The DNA of the CDR3 is TGTGCCATCAAAGGCGGGGCCCGCCGCACAGATACGCAGTATTTT. The gene calls are TRBV10-3 and TRBJ2-3; the D gene is possibly TRBD2 (6 bases). CDR3 length equals 15 residues. V lost 7 bases and J lost 1, with 15 bases in between. The germline V gene encodes CDR1 ENHRY and CDR2 SYGVKD.

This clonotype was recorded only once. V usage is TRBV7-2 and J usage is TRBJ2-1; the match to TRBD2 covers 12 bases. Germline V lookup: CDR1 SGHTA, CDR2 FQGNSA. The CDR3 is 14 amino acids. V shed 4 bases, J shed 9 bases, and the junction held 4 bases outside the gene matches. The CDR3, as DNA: TGTGCCAGCAGCTCGACTAGCGGGAGTACTGAGCAGTTCTTC. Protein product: CASSSTSGSTEQFF.

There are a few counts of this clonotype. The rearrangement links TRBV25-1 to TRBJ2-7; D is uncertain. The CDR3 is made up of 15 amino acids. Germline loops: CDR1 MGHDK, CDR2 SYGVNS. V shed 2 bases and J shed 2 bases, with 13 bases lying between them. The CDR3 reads CASSEVAFGAYEQYF. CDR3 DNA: TGTGCCAGCAGTGAAGTTGCATTTGGGGCCTACGAGCAGTACTTC.

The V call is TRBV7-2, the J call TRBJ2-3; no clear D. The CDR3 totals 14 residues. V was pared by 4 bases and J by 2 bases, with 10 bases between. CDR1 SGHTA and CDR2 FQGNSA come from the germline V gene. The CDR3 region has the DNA TGTGCCAGCAGCTCCCGGCCTTCCACAGATACGCAGTATTTT. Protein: CASSSRPSTDTQYF.

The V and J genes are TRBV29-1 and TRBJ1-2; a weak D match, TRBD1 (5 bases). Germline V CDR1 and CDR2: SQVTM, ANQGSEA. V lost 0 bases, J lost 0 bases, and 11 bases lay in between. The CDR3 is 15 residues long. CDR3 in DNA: TGCAGCGTTGAAGAAAGGGGCAGCGCTAACTATGGCTACACCTTC. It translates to CSVEERGSANYGYTF.

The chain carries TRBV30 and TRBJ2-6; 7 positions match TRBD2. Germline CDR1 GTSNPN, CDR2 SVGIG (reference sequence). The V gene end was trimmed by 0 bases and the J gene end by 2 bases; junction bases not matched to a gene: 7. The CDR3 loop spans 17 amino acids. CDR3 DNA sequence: TGTGCCTGGAGTGTAGATTACCGGGGGGCTGGGGCCAACGTCCTGACTTTC. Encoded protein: CAWSVDYRGAGANVLTF.

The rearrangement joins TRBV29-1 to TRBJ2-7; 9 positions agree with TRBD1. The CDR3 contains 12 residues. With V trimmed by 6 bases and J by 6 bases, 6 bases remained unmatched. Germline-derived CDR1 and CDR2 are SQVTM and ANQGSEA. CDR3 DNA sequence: TGCAGCGTCCTCGGACAGGGGCCCGAGCAGTACTTC. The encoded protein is CSVLGQGPEQYF.